This T cell receptor beta chain came from a study of blood T cells in healthy people across ages. Study-level findings and limits: Diversity was higher, and naive CD4+ cells more numerous, in long-lived donors than in aged donors. Diversity estimates drawn from one million T cells were deemed underestimates.

Drawing of peripheral blood yielded 7.5 to 10 milliliters from each donor. The CDR3 contains 14 residues. Germline CDR1 reads SGHTA; CDR2 reads FQGTGA. Details on this clonotype: The antigen is undetermined.

Primed by a sample-barcoded 5' primer and a J-beta primer mix, a second PCR proceeded for about 7 to 11 cycles. One entry per CDR3 protein, called by TCRdb with MiXCR from the 5' RACE reads. The sample consists of approximately 770,000 distinct CDR3 sequences, about 62% of them appearing once. The sequenced sample consisted of blood. The V gene is TRBV7-3, the J gene TRBJ2-5; D is unresolved. The end of the DNA aligns better with TRBJ2-7, so the J call may be wrong. The receptor's source is a man aged 30-40 years in good health. As DNA, the CDR3 is TGTGCCAGCAGCTTAAAGCACACTTTGGGCGAGCAGTACTTC. It encodes CASSLKHTLGEQYF.